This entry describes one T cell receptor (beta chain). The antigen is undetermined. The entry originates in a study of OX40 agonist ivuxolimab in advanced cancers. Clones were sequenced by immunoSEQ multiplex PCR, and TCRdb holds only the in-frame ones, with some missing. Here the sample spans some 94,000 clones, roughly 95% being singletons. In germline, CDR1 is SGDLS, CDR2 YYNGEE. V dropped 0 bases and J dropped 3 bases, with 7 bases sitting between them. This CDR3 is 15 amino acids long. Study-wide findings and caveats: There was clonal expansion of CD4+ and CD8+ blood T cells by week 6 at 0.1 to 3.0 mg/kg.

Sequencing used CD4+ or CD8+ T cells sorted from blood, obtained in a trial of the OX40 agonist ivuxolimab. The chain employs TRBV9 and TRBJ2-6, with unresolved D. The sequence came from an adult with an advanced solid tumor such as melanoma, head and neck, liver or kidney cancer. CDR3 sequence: CASSVEGYGANVLTF. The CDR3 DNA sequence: TGTGCCAGCAGCGTAGAAGGGTATGGGGCCAACGTCCTGACTTTC. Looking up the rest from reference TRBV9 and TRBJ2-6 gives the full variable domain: DSGVTQTPKHLITATGQRVTLRCSPRSGDLSVYWYQQSLDQGLQFLIQYYNGEERAKGNILERFSAQQFPDLHSELNLSSLELGDSALYFCASSVEGYGANVLTFGAGSRLTVL.